This T cell receptor beta chain originates from a study of cytomegalovirus exposure and HLA in healthy donors. With 60 Vbeta and 13 Jbeta primers, the PCR was carried out. The data were produced by immunoSEQ multiplex PCR, yet TCRdb's version contains in-frame clones alone and is incomplete. Of 70,000 to 95,000 clones detected, more than 75% appear once; the ten largest clones hold around 2%. Germline values: CDR1 MNHEY, CDR2 SVGAGI. CDR3 length: 14 residues. Trimming took 7 bases from V and 1 from J; bases not matched to a gene: 6. The TCR comes from a man younger than 30 in good health and CMV-seronegative. The V and J genes are TRBV6-5 and TRBJ1-1; 7 bases fit TRBD1. Sequenced input: PBMCs. CDR3 protein: CASNLEGANTEAFF. In DNA, the CDR3 is TGTGCCAGCAATTTAGAGGGGGCGAACACTGAAGCTTTCTTT.